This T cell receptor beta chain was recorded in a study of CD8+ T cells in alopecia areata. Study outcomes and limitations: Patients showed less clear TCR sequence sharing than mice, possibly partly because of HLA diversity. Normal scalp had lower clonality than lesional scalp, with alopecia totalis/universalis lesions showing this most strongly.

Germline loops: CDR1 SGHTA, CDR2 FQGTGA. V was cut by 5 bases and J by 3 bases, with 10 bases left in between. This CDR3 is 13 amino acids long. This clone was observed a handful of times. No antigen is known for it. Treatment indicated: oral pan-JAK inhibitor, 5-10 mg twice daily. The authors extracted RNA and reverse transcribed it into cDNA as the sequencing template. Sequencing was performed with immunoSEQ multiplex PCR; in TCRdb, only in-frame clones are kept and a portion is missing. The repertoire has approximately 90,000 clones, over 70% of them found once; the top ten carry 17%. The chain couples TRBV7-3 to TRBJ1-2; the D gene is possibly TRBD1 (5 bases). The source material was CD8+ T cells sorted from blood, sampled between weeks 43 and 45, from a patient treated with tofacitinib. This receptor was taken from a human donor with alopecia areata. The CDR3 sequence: CASSPGGDYGYTF. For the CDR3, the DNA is TGTGCCAGCAGCCCCGGGGGGGACTATGGCTACACCTTC. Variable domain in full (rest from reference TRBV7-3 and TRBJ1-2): GAGVSQTPSNKVTEKGKYVELRCDPISGHTALYWYRQSLGQGPEFLIYFQGTGAADDSGLPNDRFFAVRPEGSVSTLKIQRTERGDSAVYLCASSPGGDYGYTFGSGTRLTVV.